This T cell receptor beta chain derives from a study of identical twins. A universal primer binding site was introduced by template switching. The final cDNA contained unique molecular identifiers. TCRdb re-derived calls from the 5' RACE reads in MiXCR, one entry per CDR3 protein. The table lists 250,000 or so distinct CDR3 sequences, roughly 7% of them singletons. Study-wide points: There is a chance that invariant MAIT and iNKT cells partially muddied zero-insertion analyses. Reduced insertions were recorded for abundant cord blood beta clonotypes, with no such pattern in memory repertoires.

Worth noting for this clonotype: Its antigen is as yet unknown.

Healthy Caucasian donors formed the entire cohort. A further study also used this sample, focusing on yellow fever vaccine responses in identical twins.

This receptor was taken from a woman aged 18-29 years in good health. The sample consisted of memory (CD45RO+) T cells sorted from blood.

The CDR3, as DNA: TGTGCTAGTGGTTTGGTACGGAACCTTGAGACAGGCTTAGGAGGCATCGGGGCCAACGTCCTGACTTTC. It is translated as CASGLVRNLETGLGGIGANVLTF. The gene calls are TRBV12-5 and TRBJ2-6; TRBD1 might be the D (6 bases). Germline V CDR1 and CDR2: LGHNT, FRNRAP. V shed 0 bases and J shed 4 bases, with 31 bases lying between them. The CDR3 is 23 residues long.